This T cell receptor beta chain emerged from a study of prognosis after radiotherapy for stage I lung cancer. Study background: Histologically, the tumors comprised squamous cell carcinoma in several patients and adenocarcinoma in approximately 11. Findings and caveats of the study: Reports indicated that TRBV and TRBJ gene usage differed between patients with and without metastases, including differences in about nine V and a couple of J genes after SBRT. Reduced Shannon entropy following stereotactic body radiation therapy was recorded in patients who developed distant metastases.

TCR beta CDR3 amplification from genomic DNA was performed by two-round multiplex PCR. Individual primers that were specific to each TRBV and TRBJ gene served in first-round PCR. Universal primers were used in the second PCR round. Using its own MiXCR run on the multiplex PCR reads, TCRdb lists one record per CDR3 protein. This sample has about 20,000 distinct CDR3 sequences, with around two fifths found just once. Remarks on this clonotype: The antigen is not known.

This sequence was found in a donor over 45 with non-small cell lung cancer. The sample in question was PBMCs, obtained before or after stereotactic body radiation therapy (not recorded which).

The CDR3 DNA follows: TGCGCCAGCAGCCTGACTAGCTTGATGGGCTCCTACGAGCAGTACTTC. Amino acids: CASSLTSLMGSYEQYF. The V gene is TRBV5-1, the J gene TRBJ2-7; 7 bases line up with TRBD2. Germline assignment: CDR1 SGHRS and CDR2 YFSETQ. CDR3 size: 16 residues. V lost 4 bases to trimming and J lost 0 bases; unmatched junction nucleotides: 10.